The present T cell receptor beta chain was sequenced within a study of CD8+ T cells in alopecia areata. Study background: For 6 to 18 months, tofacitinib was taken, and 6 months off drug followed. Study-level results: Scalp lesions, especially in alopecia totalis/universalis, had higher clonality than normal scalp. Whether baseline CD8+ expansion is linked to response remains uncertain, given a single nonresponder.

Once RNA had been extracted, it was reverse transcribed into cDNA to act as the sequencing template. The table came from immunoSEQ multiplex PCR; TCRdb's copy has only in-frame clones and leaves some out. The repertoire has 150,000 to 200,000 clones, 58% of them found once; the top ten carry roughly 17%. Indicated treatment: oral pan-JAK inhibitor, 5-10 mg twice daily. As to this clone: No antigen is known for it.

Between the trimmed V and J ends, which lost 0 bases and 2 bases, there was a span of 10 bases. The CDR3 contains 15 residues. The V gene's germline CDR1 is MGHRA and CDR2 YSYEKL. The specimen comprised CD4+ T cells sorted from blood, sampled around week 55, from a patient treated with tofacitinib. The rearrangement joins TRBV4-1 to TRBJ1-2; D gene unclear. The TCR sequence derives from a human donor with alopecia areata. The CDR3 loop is CASSQDNVFNYGYTF. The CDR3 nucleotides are TGCGCCAGCAGCCAAGACAATGTTTTCAACTATGGCTACACCTTC.